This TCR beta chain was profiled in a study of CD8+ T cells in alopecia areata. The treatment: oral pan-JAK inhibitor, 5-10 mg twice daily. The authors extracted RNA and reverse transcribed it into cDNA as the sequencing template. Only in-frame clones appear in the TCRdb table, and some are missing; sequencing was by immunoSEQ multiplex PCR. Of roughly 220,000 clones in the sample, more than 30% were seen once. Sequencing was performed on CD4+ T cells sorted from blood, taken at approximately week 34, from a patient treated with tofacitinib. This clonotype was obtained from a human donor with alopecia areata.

The CDR3: CSAGGVTEAFF. In DNA form, the CDR3 reads TGCAGCGCCGGGGGGGTCACTGAAGCTTTCTTT. The rearrangement joins TRBV29-1 to TRBJ1-1; D possibly corresponds to TRBD1 (5 bases). This CDR3 has 11 amino acids. Germline V gives CDR1 SQVTM, CDR2 ANQGSEA. Trimming cost V 7 bases and J 4 bases, with 10 bases left between them.